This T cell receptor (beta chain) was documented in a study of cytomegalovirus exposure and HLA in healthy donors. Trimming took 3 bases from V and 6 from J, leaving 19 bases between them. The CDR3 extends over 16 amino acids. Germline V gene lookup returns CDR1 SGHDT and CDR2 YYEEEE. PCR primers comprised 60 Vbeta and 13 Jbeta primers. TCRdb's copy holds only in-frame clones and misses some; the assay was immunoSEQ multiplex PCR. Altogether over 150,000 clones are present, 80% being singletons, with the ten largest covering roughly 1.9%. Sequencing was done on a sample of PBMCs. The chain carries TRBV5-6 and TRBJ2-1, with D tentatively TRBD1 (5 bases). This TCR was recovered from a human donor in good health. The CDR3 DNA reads TGTGCCAGCAGCTGGATGCGACAGACCCCTGTCAATGAGCAGTTCTTC. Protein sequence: CASSWMRQTPVNEQFF.